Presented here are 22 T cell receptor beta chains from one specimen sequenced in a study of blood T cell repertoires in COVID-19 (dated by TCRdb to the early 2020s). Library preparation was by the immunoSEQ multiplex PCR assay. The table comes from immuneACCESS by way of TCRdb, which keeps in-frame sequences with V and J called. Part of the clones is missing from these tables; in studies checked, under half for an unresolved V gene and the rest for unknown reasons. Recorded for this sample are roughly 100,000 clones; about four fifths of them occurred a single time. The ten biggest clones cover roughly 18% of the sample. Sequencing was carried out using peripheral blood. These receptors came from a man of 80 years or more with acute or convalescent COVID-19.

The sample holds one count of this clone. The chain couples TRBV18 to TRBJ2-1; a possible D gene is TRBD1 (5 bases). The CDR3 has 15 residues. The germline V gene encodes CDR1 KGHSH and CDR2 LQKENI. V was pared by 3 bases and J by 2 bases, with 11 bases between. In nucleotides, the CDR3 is TGTGCCAGCTCACCGGACAAGGGAACCTACAATGAGCAGTTCTTC. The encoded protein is CASSPDKGTYNEQFF.

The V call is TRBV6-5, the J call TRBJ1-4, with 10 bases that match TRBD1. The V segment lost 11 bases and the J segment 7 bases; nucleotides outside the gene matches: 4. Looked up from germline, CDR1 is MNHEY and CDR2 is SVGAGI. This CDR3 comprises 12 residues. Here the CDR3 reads CACRDRGEKLFF. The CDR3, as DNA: TGTGCCTGCCGGGACAGGGGTGAAAAACTGTTTTTT.

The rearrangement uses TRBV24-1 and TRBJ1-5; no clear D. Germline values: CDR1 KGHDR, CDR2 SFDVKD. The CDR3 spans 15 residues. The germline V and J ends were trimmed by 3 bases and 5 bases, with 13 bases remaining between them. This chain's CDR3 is CATSDPQRPHQPQHF. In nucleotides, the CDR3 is TGTGCCACCAGTGATCCCCAGCGGCCTCATCAGCCCCAGCATTTT.

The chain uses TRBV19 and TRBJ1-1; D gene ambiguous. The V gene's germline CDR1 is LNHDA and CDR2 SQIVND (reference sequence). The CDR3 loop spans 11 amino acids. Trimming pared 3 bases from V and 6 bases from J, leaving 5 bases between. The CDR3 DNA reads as TGTGCCAGTAGTATTCTCTCTGAAGCTTTCTTT. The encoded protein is CASSILSEAFF.

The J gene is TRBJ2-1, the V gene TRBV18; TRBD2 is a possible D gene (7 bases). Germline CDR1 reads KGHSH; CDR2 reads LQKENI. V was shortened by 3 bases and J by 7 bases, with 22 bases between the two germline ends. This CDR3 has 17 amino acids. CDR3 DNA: TGTGCCAGCTCACCTGAGCGCCGGGGGGCCTCTAAGAATGAGCAGTTCTTC. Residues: CASSPERRGASKNEQFF. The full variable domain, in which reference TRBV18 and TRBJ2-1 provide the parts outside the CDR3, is NAGVMQNPRHLVRRRGQEARLRCSPMKGHSHVYWYRQLPEEGLKFMVYLQKENIIDESGMPKERFSAEFPKEGPSILRIQQVVRGDSAAYFCASSPERRGASKNEQFFGPGTRLTVL.

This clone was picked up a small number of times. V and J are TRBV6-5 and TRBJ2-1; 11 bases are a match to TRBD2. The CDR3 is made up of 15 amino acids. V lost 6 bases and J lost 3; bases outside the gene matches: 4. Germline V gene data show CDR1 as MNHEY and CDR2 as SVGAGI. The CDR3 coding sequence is TGTGCCAGCAGGAAGGGACTAGCGGACTACAATGAGCAGTTCTTC. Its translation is CASRKGLADYNEQFF.

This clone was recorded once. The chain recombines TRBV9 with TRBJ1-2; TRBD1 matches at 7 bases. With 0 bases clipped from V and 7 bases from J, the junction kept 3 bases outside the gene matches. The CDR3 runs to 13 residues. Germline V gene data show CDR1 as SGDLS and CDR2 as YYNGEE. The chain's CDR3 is CASSVVNRGGYTF. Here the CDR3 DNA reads TGTGCCAGCAGCGTAGTCAACAGGGGTGGCTACACCTTC.

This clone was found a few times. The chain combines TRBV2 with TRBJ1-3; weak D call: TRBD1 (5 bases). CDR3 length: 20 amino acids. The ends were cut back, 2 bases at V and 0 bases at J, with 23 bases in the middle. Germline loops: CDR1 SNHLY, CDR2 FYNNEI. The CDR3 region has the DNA TGTGCCAGCAGTGAATTTGGGGCGGCGGAACGCACCAACTCTGGAAACACCATATATTTT. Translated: CASSEFGAAERTNSGNTIYF.

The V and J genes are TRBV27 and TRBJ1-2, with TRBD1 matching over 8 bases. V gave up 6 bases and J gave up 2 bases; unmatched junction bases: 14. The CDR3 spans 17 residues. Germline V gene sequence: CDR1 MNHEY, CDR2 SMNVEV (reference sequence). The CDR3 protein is CASSSNWGAGGNYGYTF. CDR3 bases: TGTGCCAGCAGCAGTAATTGGGGGGCAGGGGGCAACTATGGCTACACCTTC.

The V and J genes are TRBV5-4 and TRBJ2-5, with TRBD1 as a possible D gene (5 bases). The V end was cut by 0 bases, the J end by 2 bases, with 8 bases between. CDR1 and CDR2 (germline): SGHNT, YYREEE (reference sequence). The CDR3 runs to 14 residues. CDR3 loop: CASSLGGRQETQYF. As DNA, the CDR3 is TGTGCCAGCAGCTTGGGGGGCAGGCAAGAGACCCAGTACTTC. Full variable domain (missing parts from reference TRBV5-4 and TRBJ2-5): ETGVTQSPTHLIKTRGQQVTLRCSSQSGHNTVSWYQQALGQGPQFIFQYYREEENGRGNFPPRFSGLQFPNYSSELNVNALELDDSALYLCASSLGGRQETQYFGPGTRLLVL.

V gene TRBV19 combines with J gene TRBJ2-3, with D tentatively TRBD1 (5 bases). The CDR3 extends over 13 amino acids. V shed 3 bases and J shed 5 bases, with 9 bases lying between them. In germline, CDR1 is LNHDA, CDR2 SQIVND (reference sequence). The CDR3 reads CASSIQGQDTQYF. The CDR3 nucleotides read TGTGCCAGTAGTATCCAGGGTCAAGATACGCAGTATTTT.

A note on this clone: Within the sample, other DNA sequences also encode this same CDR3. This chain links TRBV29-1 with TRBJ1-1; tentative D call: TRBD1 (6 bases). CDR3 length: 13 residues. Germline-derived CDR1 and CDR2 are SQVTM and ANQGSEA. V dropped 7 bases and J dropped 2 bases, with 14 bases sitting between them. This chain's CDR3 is CSAPTGANTEAFF. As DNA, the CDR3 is TGCAGCGCTCCGACAGGAGCAAACACTGAAGCTTTCTTT.

CDR3 in amino acids: CASRTANTEAFF. The CDR3 DNA reads as TGTGCCAGCAGAACAGCAAATACTGAAGCTTTCTTT. This chain uses TRBV6-5 with TRBJ1-1; no reliable D call. This CDR3 is 12 amino acids long. Trimming removed 6 bases at V and 5 bases at J, with 10 bases between. Germline CDR1 is MNHEY and CDR2 is SVGAGI.

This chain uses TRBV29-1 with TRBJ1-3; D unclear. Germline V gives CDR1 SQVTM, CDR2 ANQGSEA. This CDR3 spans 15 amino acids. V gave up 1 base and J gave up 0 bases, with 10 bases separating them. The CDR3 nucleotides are TGCAGCGTTGAAGGGCCCGCTTCCTCTGGAAACACCATATATTTT. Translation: CSVEGPASSGNTIYF.

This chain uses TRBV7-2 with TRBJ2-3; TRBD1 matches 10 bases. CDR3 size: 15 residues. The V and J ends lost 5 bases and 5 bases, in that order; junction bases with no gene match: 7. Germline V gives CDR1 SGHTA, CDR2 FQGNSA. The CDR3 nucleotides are TGTGCCAGCAGCCCGGGACAGGGGATAGGAGATACGCAGTATTTT. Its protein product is CASSPGQGIGDTQYF.

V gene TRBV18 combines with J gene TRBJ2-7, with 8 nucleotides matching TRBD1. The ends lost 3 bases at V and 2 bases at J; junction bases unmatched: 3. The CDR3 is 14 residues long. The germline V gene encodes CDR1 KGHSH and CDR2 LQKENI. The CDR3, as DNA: TGTGCCAGCTCACCGGGACAGGAGACCTACGAGCAGTACTTC. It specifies CASSPGQETYEQYF. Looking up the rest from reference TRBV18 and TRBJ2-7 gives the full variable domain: NAGVMQNPRHLVRRRGQEARLRCSPMKGHSHVYWYRQLPEEGLKFMVYLQKENIIDESGMPKERFSAEFPKEGPSILRIQQVVRGDSAAYFCASSPGQETYEQYFGPGTRLTVT.

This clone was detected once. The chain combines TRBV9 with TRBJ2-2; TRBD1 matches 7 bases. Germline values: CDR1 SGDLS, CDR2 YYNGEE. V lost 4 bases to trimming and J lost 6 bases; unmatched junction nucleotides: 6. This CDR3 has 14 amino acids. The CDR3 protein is CASSSTGAPGELFF. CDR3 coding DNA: TGTGCCAGCAGCTCCACAGGGGCCCCCGGGGAGCTGTTTTTT.

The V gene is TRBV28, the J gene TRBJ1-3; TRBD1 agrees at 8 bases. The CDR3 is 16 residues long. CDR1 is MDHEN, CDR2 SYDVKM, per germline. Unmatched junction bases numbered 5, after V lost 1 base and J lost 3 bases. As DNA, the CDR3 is TGTGCCAGCAGTTTATCGGGACAGGCCCGTGGAAACACCATATATTTT. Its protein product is CASSLSGQARGNTIYF.

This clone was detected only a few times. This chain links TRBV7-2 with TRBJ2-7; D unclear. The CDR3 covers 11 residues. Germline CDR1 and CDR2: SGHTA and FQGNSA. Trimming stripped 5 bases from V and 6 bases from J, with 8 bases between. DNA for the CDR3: TGTGCCAGCAGCCGTGTGGCCGAGCAGTACTTC. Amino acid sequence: CASSRVAEQYF.

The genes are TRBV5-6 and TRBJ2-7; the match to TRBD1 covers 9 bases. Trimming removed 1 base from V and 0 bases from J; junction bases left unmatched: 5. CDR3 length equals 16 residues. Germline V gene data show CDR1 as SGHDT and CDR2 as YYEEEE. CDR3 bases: TGTGCCAGCAGCTTGCCGGGACAGGGTAACTCCTACGAGCAGTACTTC. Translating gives CASSLPGQGNSYEQYF. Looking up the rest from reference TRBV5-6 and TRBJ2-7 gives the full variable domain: DAGVTQSPTHLIKTRGQQVTLRCSPKSGHDTVSWYQQALGQGPQFIFQYYEEEERQRGNFPDRFSGHQFPNYSSELNVNALLLGDSALYLCASSLPGQGNSYEQYFGPGTRLTVT.

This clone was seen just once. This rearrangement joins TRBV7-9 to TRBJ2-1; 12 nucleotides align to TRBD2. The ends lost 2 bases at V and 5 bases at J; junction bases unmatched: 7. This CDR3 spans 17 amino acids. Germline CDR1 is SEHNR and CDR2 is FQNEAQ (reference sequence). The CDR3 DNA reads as TGTGCCAGCAGCTTAAAACTAGCGGGGGGCCCACACAATGAGCAGTTCTTC. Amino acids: CASSLKLAGGPHNEQFF.

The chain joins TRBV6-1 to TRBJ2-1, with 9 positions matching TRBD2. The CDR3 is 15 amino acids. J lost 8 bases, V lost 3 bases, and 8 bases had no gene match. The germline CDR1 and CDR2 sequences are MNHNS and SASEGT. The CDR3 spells CASSDAGTSKYEQFF. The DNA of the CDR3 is TGTGCCAGCAGTGACGCCGGGACTAGCAAGTATGAGCAGTTCTTC.